A single sample gave rise to the 15 T cell receptor beta chains below, sequenced in a study of blood T cell repertoires in COVID-19. Data came from immunoSEQ multiplex PCR; TCRdb stores just in-frame clones and leaves some out. The sample has under 200,000 clones; roughly 81% are singletons. Sequenced sample: peripheral blood. These receptors came from a woman aged 60-70 years with COVID-19, enrolled during active disease.

This clone was detected a few times. V and J are TRBV21-1 and TRBJ1-1. TRBV21-1 is reported as a pseudogene. This CDR3 has 10 residues. This CDR3 is CASRTGKAFF. For the CDR3, the DNA is TGTGCCAGCAGGACGGGGAAAGCTTTCTTT.

The V and J genes are TRBV3-1 (or the pseudogene TRBV3-2) and TRBJ1-2; no firm D call. Germline V gene data show CDR1 as LGHDT and CDR2 as YNNKEL (reference sequence). Trimming pared 0 bases from V and 8 bases from J, leaving 10 bases between. The CDR3 sequence is 13 residues long. The CDR3 DNA sequence: TGTGCCAGCAGCCAAGATCTCGGGTCCGGCTACACCTTC. Amino acid sequence: CASSQDLGSGYTF.

This chain uses TRBV3-1 (or the pseudogene TRBV3-2) with TRBJ1-5; TRBD1 is a possible D gene (6 bases). In germline, CDR1 is LGHDT, CDR2 YNNKEL (reference sequence). This CDR3 spans 14 amino acids. Trimming took 3 bases from V and 5 from J, leaving 11 bases between them. The CDR3 protein is CASSHGRGYQPQHF. In DNA, the CDR3 is TGTGCCAGCAGCCACGGCAGGGGTTATCAGCCCCAGCATTTT.

CDR3: CASSLRTDEQFF. The CDR3 nucleotides are TGTGCCAGCAGTCTTCGGACAGATGAGCAGTTCTTC. This chain links TRBV6-5 with TRBJ2-1, with D maybe TRBD1 (6 bases). The CDR3 consists of 12 residues. V lost 5 bases, J lost 8 bases, and 10 bases lay in between. The germline CDR1 and CDR2 sequences are MNHEY and SVGAGI.

The chain couples TRBV21-1 to TRBJ1-1; TRBD1, the D gene given by the table, was not confirmed from the DNA. TRBV21-1 has pseudogene status. The CDR3 length is 15 residues. CDR3 amino acids: CASSMHRGRGTEAFF. The CDR3, as DNA: TGTGCCAGCAGCATGCACAGGGGGCGGGGTACTGAAGCTTTCTTT.

This clone was picked up one time. The V call is TRBV2, the J call TRBJ1-5, with TRBD1 as a possible D gene (5 bases). This CDR3 has 15 residues. With 6 bases removed from V and 0 bases from J, the gap between germline ends came to 12 bases. CDR1 and CDR2 from the germline V gene are SNHLY and FYNNEI. CDR3 in amino acids: CASRGGAFSNQPQHF. As DNA, the CDR3 is TGTGCCAGCAGAGGAGGGGCCTTTAGCAATCAGCCCCAGCATTTT.

The CDR3 sequence is CASIEGRTNEKLFF. The CDR3, as DNA: TGTGCCAGTATCGAGGGAAGAACTAATGAAAAACTGTTTTTT. The chain employs TRBV19 and TRBJ1-4; no firm D call. This CDR3 contains 14 residues. CDR1 is LNHDA and CDR2 is SQIVND in the germline V gene (reference sequence). V was pared by 7 bases and J by 1 base, with 10 bases between.

This chain joins TRBV19 and TRBJ1-1, with 9 positions matching TRBD1. The trim removed 8 bases at V and 0 bases at J, leaving 7 bases unmatched. The CDR3 sequence is 15 residues long. Germline V gene sequence: CDR1 LNHDA, CDR2 SQIVND (reference sequence). The CDR3 sequence is CASGVTGGMNTEAFF. The CDR3 DNA reads TGTGCCAGTGGAGTGACAGGGGGTATGAACACTGAAGCTTTCTTT. Using reference TRBV19 and TRBJ1-1 for the parts outside the CDR3, the full variable domain is DGGITQSPKYLFRKEGQNVTLSCEQNLNHDAMYWYRQDPGQGLRLIYYSQIVNDFQKGDIAEGYSVSREKKESFPLTVTSAQKNPTAFYLCASGVTGGMNTEAFFGQGTRLTVV.

In this sample, this clone turned up once. The V gene is TRBV19, the J gene TRBJ2-5; 8 nucleotides agree with TRBD1. V lost 8 bases to trimming and J lost 0 bases; unmatched junction nucleotides: 11. Germline V gene lookup returns CDR1 LNHDA and CDR2 SQIVND (reference sequence). This CDR3 is built from 16 residues. This chain's CDR3 is CASSWGGTGHQETQYF. CDR3 nucleotide sequence: TGTGCCAGTTCCTGGGGCGGGACAGGTCACCAAGAGACCCAGTACTTC.

This clone has only one observation. This chain links TRBV5-1 with TRBJ1-3, with TRBD1 matching over 10 bases. CDR3 size: 16 residues. The V gene end was trimmed by 2 bases and the J gene end by 4 bases; junction bases not matched to a gene: 6. The V gene's germline CDR1 is SGHRS and CDR2 YFSETQ. The CDR3 nucleotides read TGCGCCAGCAGCTTCACGAGACAGGGGGCCGGAAACACCATATATTTT. It specifies CASSFTRQGAGNTIYF.

V is TRBV11-2 and J is TRBJ1-1; 7 nucleotides agree with TRBD1. The V segment lost 2 bases and the J segment 3 bases; nucleotides outside the gene matches: 9. The CDR3 totals 16 residues. Germline V gene lookup returns CDR1 SGHAT and CDR2 FQNNGV. CDR3 sequence (DNA): TGTGCCAGCAGCTTAAGGACAGGTCGAAGGGACACTGAAGCTTTCTTT. Residues: CASSLRTGRRDTEAFF.

This clone was counted only a few times. The V gene is TRBV9, the J gene TRBJ1-2, with no clear D. The CDR3 runs to 14 residues. The ends were cut back, 0 bases at V and 7 bases at J, with 13 bases in the middle. The germline V gene has CDR1 SGDLS and CDR2 YYNGEE. The CDR3 bases are TGTGCCAGCAGCGTAGTATCTGGGAGGGCTGGCTACACCTTC. Amino acid sequence: CASSVVSGRAGYTF.

V gene TRBV18 combines with J gene TRBJ1-4, with unresolved D. This CDR3 comprises 16 residues. Germline CDR1 reads KGHSH; CDR2 reads LQKENI. V lost 5 bases to trimming and J lost 6 bases, with 19 bases between them. The chain's CDR3 is CASSNRRVPEHEKLFF. As DNA, the CDR3 is TGTGCCAGCTCAAATCGACGGGTCCCTGAACATGAAAAACTGTTTTTT.

The V call is TRBV6-2 or TRBV6-3, the J call TRBJ1-2, with 11 bases aligning to TRBD1. This CDR3 is 16 amino acids long. The ends lost 4 bases at V and 2 bases at J; junction bases unmatched: 6. Germline CDR1 is MNHEY and CDR2 is SVGEGT. CDR3 in amino acids: CASSSPGTGGNYGYTF. DNA for the CDR3: TGTGCCAGCAGTTCCCCCGGGACAGGGGGGAACTATGGCTACACCTTC.

This clone was seen more than once but under ten times. The V call is TRBV18, the J call TRBJ2-4; the D gene is possibly TRBD2 (6 bases). CDR1 is KGHSH and CDR2 is LQKENI in the germline V gene. Trimming shortened V by 2 bases and J by 6 bases, and 20 bases separated the two germline ends. The CDR3 covers 17 residues. This chain's CDR3 is CASSPFAPQRERNIQYF. Here the CDR3 DNA reads TGTGCCAGCTCACCATTCGCCCCCCAACGGGAGAGAAACATTCAGTACTTC.